This is a list of T cell receptor beta chains from one sample in a study of T-cell reconstitution after alpha-beta-depleted transplantation in children. TCRdb re-analysed the PCR reads in MiXCR, keeping a single row per CDR3 protein. There are 200,000 to 250,000 distinct CDR3 sequences in the sample; just under 8.5% occur only once, and about 6.4% lies in the top ten. Material: PBMCs, mostly from graft donor cells, obtained 180 days after TCRalphabeta/CD19-depleted stem cell transplant. The receptors shown here come from a male patient aged 5 to 17 who had a stem cell transplant for acute lymphoblastic leukemia, so the T cells may come from the graft donor. The CDR3 runs from the conserved cysteine through the conserved F or W. A D gene is named only where the DNA matches it firmly. Some rows have no size entry. The others give once, few or many, or a class for an expanded clone.

CDR3aa: CASSLWRDSLGGELFF
CDR3nt: TGTGCCAGCAGTTTATGGCGTGACTCCCTGGGCGGGGAGCTGTTTTTT
j_gene: TRBJ2-2
abundance: many
v_gene: TRBV28
d_gene: .

CDR3aa: CASRGRETGELFF
CDR3nt: TGTGCCAGCAGGGGGCGAGAAACCGGGGAGCTGTTTTTT
j_gene: TRBJ2-2
abundance: many
v_gene: TRBV9
d_gene: .

CDR3aa: CSARASGTTDTQYF
CDR3nt: TGCAGTGCTAGGGCTAGCGGTACCACAGATACGCAGTATTTT
j_gene: TRBJ2-3
abundance: many
v_gene: TRBV20-1
d_gene: TRBD2

CDR3aa: CASSHRGETQYF
CDR3nt: TGTGCCAGCAGTCACAGGGGGGAGACCCAGTACTTC
j_gene: TRBJ2-5
abundance: many
v_gene: TRBV12-3/TRBV12-4
d_gene: TRBD1

CDR3aa: CSAKISETYEQYF
CDR3nt: TGCAGTGCTAAAATAAGCGAAACCTACGAGCAGTACTTC
j_gene: TRBJ2-7
abundance: many
v_gene: TRBV20-1
d_gene: .

CDR3aa: CASSLTRLNSPLHF
CDR3nt: TGTGCTAGCAGCTTAACTCGACTTAATTCACCCCTCCACTTT
j_gene: TRBJ1-6
abundance: few
v_gene: TRBV7-7
d_gene: .

CDR3aa: CASSLRGAGKAYEQYF
CDR3nt: TGTGCCAGCAGTTTGAGAGGAGCGGGCAAGGCCTACGAGCAGTACTTC
j_gene: TRBJ2-7
abundance: many
v_gene: TRBV28
d_gene: .

CDR3aa: CATSRDKGSYEQYF
CDR3nt: TGTGCCACCAGCAGAGATAAGGGATCCTACGAGCAGTACTTC
j_gene: TRBJ2-7
abundance: many
v_gene: TRBV15
d_gene: .

CDR3aa: CASSPGPEAFF
CDR3nt: TGTGCCAGCAGCCCGGGACCTGAAGCTTTCTTT
j_gene: TRBJ1-1
abundance: many
v_gene: TRBV12-3/TRBV12-4
d_gene: .

CDR3aa: CSAPPADSNQPQHF
CDR3nt: TGCAGTGCTCCCCCGGCTGATAGCAATCAGCCCCAGCATTTT
j_gene: TRBJ1-5
abundance: many
v_gene: TRBV20-1
d_gene: .

CDR3aa: CASSNLGQYNEQFF
CDR3nt: TGTGCCAGCAGCAACCTAGGCCAGTACAATGAGCAGTTCTTC
j_gene: TRBJ2-1
abundance: many
v_gene: TRBV7-2
d_gene: .

CDR3aa: CASSASGGAPETQYF
CDR3nt: TGTGCCAGCAGCGCTAGCGGGGGGGCCCCGGAGACCCAGTACTTC
j_gene: TRBJ2-5
abundance: many
v_gene: TRBV11-2
d_gene: TRBD2

CDR3aa: CSVEDSAREKLFF
CDR3nt: TGCAGCGTTGAAGATTCGGCCAGGGAAAAACTGTTTTTT
j_gene: TRBJ1-4
abundance: few
v_gene: TRBV29-1
d_gene: .

CDR3aa: CASSERYPSETGPYSNQPQHF
CDR3nt: TGTGCCAGCAGTGAAAGATATCCGTCCGAGACAGGGCCTTATAGCAATCAGCCCCAGCATTTT
j_gene: TRBJ1-5
abundance: .
v_gene: TRBV11-1
d_gene: TRBD1

CDR3aa: CASSKAGTGDHPGSAKNIQYF
CDR3nt: TGTGCCAGCAGCAAAGCCGGGACAGGGGATCATCCGGGTTCAGCCAAAAACATTCAGTACTTC
j_gene: TRBJ2-4
abundance: many
v_gene: TRBV21-1
d_gene: .

CDR3aa: CASSFSNTEAFF
CDR3nt: TGTGCCAGCAGTTTTTCGAACACTGAAGCTTTCTTT
j_gene: TRBJ1-1
abundance: many
v_gene: TRBV27
d_gene: .

CDR3aa: CASSPGGWSVSYEQYF
CDR3nt: TGTGCCAGCAGTCCCGGGGGGTGGTCGGTTTCCTACGAGCAGTACTTC
j_gene: TRBJ2-7
abundance: few
v_gene: TRBV12-3/TRBV12-4
d_gene: TRBD2

CDR3aa: CSARRAGDTQYF
CDR3nt: TGCAGTGCTAGACGGGCGGGAGATACGCAGTATTTT
j_gene: TRBJ2-3
abundance: .
v_gene: TRBV20-1
d_gene: .

CDR3aa: CASSLGQELSRELFF
CDR3nt: TGTGCCAGCAGCTTGGGACAGGAGTTGTCTAGGGAGCTGTTTTTT
j_gene: TRBJ2-2
abundance: many
v_gene: TRBV11-1
d_gene: TRBD1

CDR3aa: CAISGPRSYEQYF
CDR3nt: TGTGCCATCAGCGGACCTCGCTCCTACGAGCAGTACTTC
j_gene: TRBJ2-7
abundance: many
v_gene: TRBV10-3
d_gene: .